Listed below are T cell receptor beta chains from one sample, sequenced in a study of blood T cell repertoires in COVID-19. The repertoire was sequenced with immunoSEQ multiplex PCR; TCRdb's copy has only in-frame clones and lacks some. The sample has 140,000 to 150,000 clones, approximately 88% seen once; the top ten hold 1.7%. The source material was peripheral blood. These receptors were taken from a woman between 50 and 59 years old with acute or convalescent COVID-19. CDR3s include the opening cysteine and the closing phenylalanine or tryptophan. Fields, in order: J gene, clone size, D gene, V gene, CDR3 protein, CDR3 DNA. A D gene is named only where the DNA matches it firmly. Size values are once, few and many counts, or a class for expanded clones, and some rows have none.

j_call: TRBJ1-5
clone_size: -
d_call: TRBD1
v_call: TRBV27
cdr3_aa: CASSLNRGQPQHF
cdr3_nt: TGTGCCAGCAGTTTAAACAGGGGACAGCCCCAGCATTTT

j_call: TRBJ1-1
clone_size: few
d_call: -
v_call: TRBV10-3
cdr3_aa: CAVQGRLDTEAFF
cdr3_nt: TGTGCCGTCCAGGGGCGCCTAGACACTGAAGCTTTCTTT

j_call: TRBJ1-4
clone_size: -
d_call: -
v_call: TRBV7-2
cdr3_aa: CASSPHMGSGEKLFF
cdr3_nt: TGTGCCAGCAGCCCCCACATGGGGTCAGGGGAAAAACTGTTTTTT

j_call: TRBJ1-5
clone_size: once
d_call: -
v_call: TRBV7-9
cdr3_aa: CASIQGGGPGPQHF
cdr3_nt: TGTGCCAGCATCCAAGGCGGGGGTCCGGGGCCCCAGCATTTT

j_call: TRBJ1-2
clone_size: -
d_call: -
v_call: TRBV9
cdr3_aa: CASSPTGGGPYGYTF
cdr3_nt: TGTGCCAGCAGCCCTACGGGAGGCGGTCCCTATGGCTACACCTTC

j_call: TRBJ1-2
clone_size: -
d_call: TRBD1
v_call: TRBV28
cdr3_aa: CASGRDSYGYTF
cdr3_nt: TGTGCCTCAGGCCGGGACAGCTATGGCTACACCTTC

j_call: TRBJ2-7
clone_size: -
d_call: -
v_call: TRBV5-1
cdr3_aa: CASSLGLVSDEQYF
cdr3_nt: TGCGCCAGCAGCTTGGGACTAGTCAGTGACGAGCAGTACTTC

j_call: TRBJ2-7
clone_size: -
d_call: TRBD2
v_call: TRBV6-6
cdr3_aa: CASSYTRQRESYEQYF
cdr3_nt: TGTGCCAGCAGTTATACCCGGCAGCGGGAGTCCTACGAGCAGTACTTC

j_call: TRBJ1-2
clone_size: -
d_call: TRBD1
v_call: TRBV5-6
cdr3_aa: CASSLYRGQGYTF
cdr3_nt: TGTGCCAGCAGCTTGTACAGGGGGCAAGGCTACACCTTC

j_call: TRBJ1-2
clone_size: -
d_call: -
v_call: TRBV5-1
cdr3_aa: CASSLAAGAYGYTF
cdr3_nt: TGCGCCAGCAGCTTGGCCGCGGGAGCCTATGGCTACACCTTC

j_call: TRBJ2-7
clone_size: -
d_call: -
v_call: TRBV20-1
cdr3_aa: CSARSAYEQYF
cdr3_nt: TGCAGTGCTAGGTCCGCCTACGAGCAGTACTTC

j_call: TRBJ1-2
clone_size: -
d_call: -
v_call: TRBV4-2
cdr3_aa: CASSQDPRTENYGYTF
cdr3_nt: TGTGCCAGCAGCCAAGACCCACGGACAGAGAACTATGGCTACACCTTC

j_call: TRBJ1-2
clone_size: few
d_call: -
v_call: TRBV27
cdr3_aa: CASSGPAGDGYTF
cdr3_nt: TGTGCCAGCAGTGGGCCAGCGGGAGATGGCTACACCTTC

j_call: TRBJ2-2
clone_size: -
d_call: TRBD2
v_call: TRBV6-5
cdr3_aa: CASSYFLAGGTGELFF
cdr3_nt: TGTGCCAGCAGTTACTTCCTAGCGGGGGGGACCGGGGAGCTGTTTTTT

j_call: TRBJ2-7
clone_size: -
d_call: TRBD1
v_call: TRBV19
cdr3_aa: CASSSRTGGIYEQYF
cdr3_nt: TGTGCCAGTAGTTCCCGGACAGGGGGGATCTACGAGCAGTACTTC

j_call: TRBJ1-2
clone_size: -
d_call: TRBD1
v_call: TRBV5-6
cdr3_aa: CASSFFSGGNYGYTF
cdr3_nt: TGTGCCAGCAGCTTTTTTTCAGGGGGAAACTATGGCTACACCTTC

j_call: TRBJ1-5
clone_size: -
d_call: -
v_call: TRBV5-6
cdr3_aa: CASTTGPDQPQHF
cdr3_nt: TGTGCCAGCACAACAGGGCCCGATCAGCCCCAGCATTTT

j_call: TRBJ2-7
clone_size: once
d_call: -
v_call: TRBV19
cdr3_aa: CASRSGSSYEQYF
cdr3_nt: TGTGCCAGTAGATCGGGTTCCTCCTACGAGCAGTACTTC

j_call: TRBJ1-1
clone_size: -
d_call: -
v_call: TRBV6-5
cdr3_aa: CASLITGNTEAFF
cdr3_nt: TGTGCCAGCTTAATCACAGGGAACACTGAAGCTTTCTTT

j_call: TRBJ2-1
clone_size: -
d_call: TRBD1
v_call: TRBV7-9
cdr3_aa: CASNQQGAPVQFF
cdr3_nt: TGTGCCAGCAACCAACAGGGGGCCCCCGTGCAGTTCTTC

j_call: TRBJ1-1
clone_size: -
d_call: TRBD1
v_call: TRBV2
cdr3_aa: CASSRGTGQAFF
cdr3_nt: TGTGCCAGCAGTAGGGGGACAGGGCAGGCTTTCTTT

j_call: TRBJ2-1
clone_size: -
d_call: -
v_call: TRBV5-1
cdr3_aa: CASSLEPRGSYNEQFF
cdr3_nt: TGCGCCAGCAGCTTGGAGCCAAGGGGCTCCTACAATGAGCAGTTCTTC

j_call: TRBJ2-1
clone_size: -
d_call: TRBD2
v_call: TRBV9
cdr3_aa: CASSLSGLAGDLYNEQFF
cdr3_nt: TGTGCCAGCAGCCTCTCAGGACTAGCGGGAGATCTATACAATGAGCAGTTCTTC

j_call: TRBJ1-5
clone_size: -
d_call: TRBD1
v_call: TRBV7-2
cdr3_aa: CASSLAGTGRQPQHF
cdr3_nt: TGTGCCAGCAGCTTAGCAGGGACAGGGCGACAGCCCCAGCATTTT

j_call: TRBJ1-2
clone_size: once
d_call: -
v_call: TRBV9
cdr3_aa: CASSVIPGGGYTF
cdr3_nt: TGTGCCAGCAGCGTAATCCCCGGGGGTGGCTACACCTTC

j_call: TRBJ2-5
clone_size: once
d_call: -
v_call: TRBV9
cdr3_aa: CASSPRDQETQYF
cdr3_nt: TGTGCCAGCAGCCCACGGGACCAAGAGACCCAGTACTTC

j_call: TRBJ2-5
clone_size: -
d_call: TRBD2
v_call: TRBV5-6
cdr3_aa: CASSLWRTSGRRETQYF
cdr3_nt: TGTGCCAGCAGCCTGTGGCGTACTAGCGGGAGACGTGAGACCCAGTACTTC

j_call: TRBJ1-5
clone_size: -
d_call: -
v_call: TRBV11-2
cdr3_aa: CASSLDPTPREPQHF
cdr3_nt: TGTGCCAGCAGCTTAGATCCCACACCGAGGGAGCCCCAGCATTTT

j_call: TRBJ1-1
clone_size: -
d_call: -
v_call: TRBV28
cdr3_aa: CASSSSGRVTEAFF
cdr3_nt: TGTGCCAGCAGTTCCTCCGGGAGGGTCACTGAAGCTTTCTTT

j_call: TRBJ1-3
clone_size: -
d_call: -
v_call: TRBV4-2
cdr3_aa: CASSQDDAGVSGNTIYF
cdr3_nt: TGTGCCAGCAGCCAAGATGACGCAGGGGTCTCTGGAAACACCATATATTTT

j_call: TRBJ2-7
clone_size: -
d_call: TRBD1
v_call: TRBV7-3
cdr3_aa: CASSLEDRVHEQYF
cdr3_nt: TGTGCCAGCAGCTTAGAGGACAGGGTCCACGAGCAGTACTTC

j_call: TRBJ1-5
clone_size: medium-sized
d_call: -
v_call: TRBV9
cdr3_aa: CASSVGGPNQPQHF
cdr3_nt: TGTGCCAGCAGCGTAGGTGGGCCGAATCAGCCCCAGCATTTT

j_call: TRBJ2-1
clone_size: -
d_call: -
v_call: TRBV20-1
cdr3_aa: CSASGFVGPGNEQFF
cdr3_nt: TGCAGTGCTAGTGGATTCGTTGGGCCCGGCAATGAGCAGTTCTTC

j_call: TRBJ1-6
clone_size: -
d_call: -
v_call: TRBV3-1/TRBV3-2
cdr3_aa: CASSQGGTGGYNSPLHF
cdr3_nt: TGTGCCAGCAGCCAAGGGGGCACAGGCGGTTATAATTCACCCCTCCACTTT

j_call: TRBJ2-5
clone_size: -
d_call: TRBD1
v_call: TRBV5-1
cdr3_aa: CASSSNRGHVAETQYF
cdr3_nt: TGCGCCAGCAGCAGTAACAGGGGGCATGTGGCGGAGACCCAGTACTTC

j_call: TRBJ1-5
clone_size: -
d_call: -
v_call: TRBV30
cdr3_aa: CAWSRRDNQPQHF
cdr3_nt: TGTGCCTGGAGTAGGAGGGACAATCAGCCCCAGCATTTT

j_call: TRBJ2-7
clone_size: -
d_call: -
v_call: TRBV7-9
cdr3_aa: CASSLARVARDEQYF
cdr3_nt: TGTGCCAGCAGCTTAGCCCGGGTAGCGAGGGACGAGCAGTACTTC

j_call: TRBJ2-5
clone_size: -
d_call: TRBD2
v_call: TRBV19
cdr3_aa: CASSRTSGSVGETQYF
cdr3_nt: TGTGCCAGTAGTCGGACTAGCGGGAGTGTCGGGGAGACCCAGTACTTC

j_call: TRBJ1-2
clone_size: -
d_call: -
v_call: TRBV6-2/TRBV6-3
cdr3_aa: CASSYPHGRGWGYTF
cdr3_nt: TGTGCCAGCAGTTACCCCCACGGTCGGGGTTGGGGCTACACCTTC

j_call: TRBJ2-2
clone_size: -
d_call: -
v_call: TRBV27
cdr3_aa: CASTIGLTGELFF
cdr3_nt: TGTGCCAGCACTATAGGACTCACCGGGGAGCTGTTTTTT

j_call: TRBJ2-2
clone_size: -
d_call: TRBD1
v_call: TRBV5-6
cdr3_aa: CASSSGQGETGELFF
cdr3_nt: TGTGCCAGCAGCTCGGGACAGGGAGAGACCGGGGAGCTGTTTTTT

j_call: TRBJ2-2
clone_size: -
d_call: -
v_call: TRBV6-5
cdr3_aa: CATPWSTGELFF
cdr3_nt: TGTGCCACTCCCTGGAGCACCGGGGAGCTGTTTTTT

j_call: TRBJ2-7
clone_size: -
d_call: -
v_call: TRBV9
cdr3_aa: CASSPWTLREQYF
cdr3_nt: TGTGCCAGCAGCCCTTGGACTCTCCGGGAGCAGTACTTC

j_call: TRBJ2-2
clone_size: -
d_call: TRBD2
v_call: TRBV10-3
cdr3_aa: CAISRHGGGEYLFF
cdr3_nt: TGTGCCATCAGTCGTCACGGGGGAGGGGAGTATCTGTTTTTT

j_call: TRBJ1-5
clone_size: -
d_call: -
v_call: TRBV10-3
cdr3_aa: CAISSQGIGQPQHF
cdr3_nt: TGTGCCATCAGCTCACAGGGTATCGGTCAGCCCCAGCATTTT

j_call: TRBJ1-4
clone_size: -
d_call: TRBD1
v_call: TRBV5-1
cdr3_aa: CASSPWTGQREKLFF
cdr3_nt: TGCGCCAGCAGCCCCTGGACAGGTCAGAGAGAAAAACTGTTTTTT

j_call: TRBJ2-7
clone_size: -
d_call: -
v_call: TRBV5-1
cdr3_aa: CASSLMADSYEQYF
cdr3_nt: TGCGCCAGCAGCTTGATGGCTGATTCCTACGAGCAGTACTTC

j_call: TRBJ2-3
clone_size: once
d_call: TRBD2
v_call: TRBV13
cdr3_aa: CASSLGTSKTDTQYF
cdr3_nt: TGTGCCAGCAGCTTAGGGACTAGCAAGACAGATACGCAGTATTTT

j_call: TRBJ1-6
clone_size: -
d_call: -
v_call: TRBV14
cdr3_aa: CASSQDRQANNSPLHF
cdr3_nt: TGTGCCAGCAGCCAAGATCGCCAGGCGAATAATTCACCCCTCCACTTT

j_call: TRBJ2-1
clone_size: -
d_call: TRBD1
v_call: TRBV24-1
cdr3_aa: CATSAATGIDEQFF
cdr3_nt: TGTGCCACCAGTGCCGCGACAGGGATTGATGAGCAGTTCTTC

j_call: TRBJ2-5
clone_size: once
d_call: TRBD2
v_call: TRBV7-9
cdr3_aa: CASSLWGGETQYF
cdr3_nt: TGTGCCAGCAGCTTATGGGGAGGGGAGACCCAGTACTTC

j_call: TRBJ2-7
clone_size: -
d_call: TRBD2
v_call: TRBV6-5
cdr3_aa: CASSFLAEPSYEQYF
cdr3_nt: TGTGCCAGCTCGTTCCTAGCGGAGCCCTCCTACGAGCAGTACTTC

j_call: TRBJ2-1
clone_size: -
d_call: -
v_call: TRBV5-1
cdr3_aa: CASIRGYLLGDNEQFF
cdr3_nt: TGCGCCAGCATTCGGGGTTACTTGTTAGGAGACAATGAGCAGTTCTTC

j_call: TRBJ2-1
clone_size: -
d_call: TRBD1
v_call: TRBV5-5
cdr3_aa: CASSWFRDRGNNEQFF
cdr3_nt: TGTGCCAGCAGCTGGTTCCGGGACAGGGGGAACAATGAGCAGTTCTTC

j_call: TRBJ1-1
clone_size: -
d_call: -
v_call: TRBV5-1
cdr3_aa: CASSLAGGHLAFF
cdr3_nt: TGCGCCAGCAGCTTGGCGGGGGGGCATCTGGCTTTCTTT

j_call: TRBJ1-6
clone_size: -
d_call: -
v_call: TRBV18
cdr3_aa: CASSLGGLGVDSPLHF
cdr3_nt: TGTGCCAGCTCCCTGGGAGGTCTCGGAGTGGATTCACCCCTCCACTTT

j_call: TRBJ1-4
clone_size: -
d_call: -
v_call: TRBV2
cdr3_aa: CASSVSRVGEKLFF
cdr3_nt: TGTGCCAGCAGTGTCTCCAGGGTCGGTGAAAAACTGTTTTTT

j_call: TRBJ1-5
clone_size: -
d_call: -
v_call: TRBV27
cdr3_aa: CASTTIVGPSGGQPQHF
cdr3_nt: TGTGCCAGCACCACCATAGTAGGCCCGTCGGGAGGTCAGCCCCAGCATTTT

j_call: TRBJ2-3
clone_size: -
d_call: TRBD2
v_call: TRBV6-4
cdr3_aa: CASSESGGSTDTQYF
cdr3_nt: TGTGCCAGCAGCGAAAGCGGGGGGAGCACAGATACGCAGTATTTT